The clone carrying this TCR beta chain occurred a few times. Its antigen is not known. These data come from a study of cytomegalovirus exposure and HLA in healthy donors. Study results and limitations: Later analysis identified around 15,000 TCR beta sequences associated with HLA alleles, using a false discovery rate threshold of 0.05. Reports described diagnosis of cytomegalovirus status by the classifier as highly specific and sensitive. Relative to the approximately 670-donor mean, N-insertions were reportedly fewer in an Asian-associated ancestry cluster in a later analysis.

V trimming: 6 bases; J trimming: 8 bases; junction bases outside the gene matches: 6. Germline CDR1 LNHDA, CDR2 SQIVND (reference sequence). CDR3 length: 13 amino acids. The PCR used 60 Vbeta and 13 Jbeta primers. Method: immunoSEQ multiplex PCR; TCRdb's copy keeps in-frame clones and lacks some. The sample yields roughly 100,000 clones, 60% to 75% seen once. The chain links TRBV19 to TRBJ1-4, with 7 bases that match TRBD1. The sequenced material came from PBMCs. This sequence was found in a middle-aged man in good health and CMV-seronegative. CDR3 sequence (DNA): TGTGCCAGTAGCGGACAGGTTTCGGAAAAACTGTTTTTT. Residues: CASSGQVSEKLFF.